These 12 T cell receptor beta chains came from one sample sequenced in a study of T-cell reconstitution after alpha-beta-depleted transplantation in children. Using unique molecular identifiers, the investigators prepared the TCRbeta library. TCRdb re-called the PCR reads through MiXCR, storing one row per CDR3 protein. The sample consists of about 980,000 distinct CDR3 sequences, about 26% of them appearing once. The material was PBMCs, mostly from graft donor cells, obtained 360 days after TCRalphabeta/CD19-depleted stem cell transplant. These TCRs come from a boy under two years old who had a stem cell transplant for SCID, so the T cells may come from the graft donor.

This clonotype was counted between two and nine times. The CDR3 DNA reads as TGCGCCAGCAGCCAGCCGGGACTAGCGTACATATCGGATACGCAGTATTTT. Amino acid sequence: CASSQPGLAYISDTQYF. The chain couples TRBV4-1 to TRBJ2-3; TRBD2 matches at 10 bases. There are 17 residues in the CDR3. Germline values: CDR1 MGHRA, CDR2 YSYEKL. Trimming took 3 bases from V and 6 from J; bases not matched to a gene: 12.

CDR3 DNA: TGCAGTGCTAGACCCTGGACTAGCGGCTACGAGCAGTACTTC. This encodes CSARPWTSGYEQYF. The gene calls are TRBV20-1 and TRBJ2-7; 10 bases agree with TRBD2. The CDR3 runs to 14 residues. Looked up from germline, CDR1 is DFQATT and CDR2 is SNEGSKA (reference sequence). With V trimmed by 2 bases and J by 3 bases, 4 bases remained unmatched.

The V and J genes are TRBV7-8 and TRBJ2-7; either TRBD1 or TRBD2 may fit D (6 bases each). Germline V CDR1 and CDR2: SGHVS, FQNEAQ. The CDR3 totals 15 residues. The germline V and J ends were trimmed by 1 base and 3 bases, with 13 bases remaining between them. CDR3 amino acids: CASSLGAQGGYEQYF. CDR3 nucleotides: TGTGCCAGCAGCTTAGGGGCACAGGGAGGCTACGAGCAGTACTTC.

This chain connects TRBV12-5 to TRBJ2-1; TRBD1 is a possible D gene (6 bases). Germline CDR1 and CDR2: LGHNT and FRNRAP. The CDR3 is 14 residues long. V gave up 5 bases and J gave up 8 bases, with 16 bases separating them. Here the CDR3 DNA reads TGTGCTAGTGGTCGGGACACTGGTATCCATGAGCAGTTCTTC. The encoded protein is CASGRDTGIHEQFF. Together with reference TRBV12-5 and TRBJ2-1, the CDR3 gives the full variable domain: DARVTQTPRHKVTEMGQEVTMRCQPILGHNTVFWYRQTMMQGLELLAYFRNRAPLDDSGMPKDRFSAEMPDATLATLKIQPSEPRDSAVYFCASGRDTGIHEQFFGPGTRLTVL.

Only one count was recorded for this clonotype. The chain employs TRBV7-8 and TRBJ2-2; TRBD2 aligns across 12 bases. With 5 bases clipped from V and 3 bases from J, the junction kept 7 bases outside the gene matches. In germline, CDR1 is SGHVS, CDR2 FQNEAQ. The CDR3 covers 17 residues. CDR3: CASSPSLAGGDTGELFF. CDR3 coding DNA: TGTGCCAGCAGCCCGAGTCTAGCGGGGGGGGACACCGGGGAGCTGTTTTTT.

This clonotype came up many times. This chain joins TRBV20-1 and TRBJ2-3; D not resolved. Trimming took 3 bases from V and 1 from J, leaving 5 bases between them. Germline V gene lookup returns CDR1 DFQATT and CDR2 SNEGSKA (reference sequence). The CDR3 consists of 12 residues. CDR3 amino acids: CSASGRTDTQYF. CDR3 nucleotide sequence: TGCAGTGCTAGCGGTCGCACAGATACGCAGTATTTT.

CDR3 in amino acids: CASSLHSTRILFF. CDR3 bases: TGTGCCAGCAGCCTCCACAGCACACGAATCCTGTTCTTC. This chain joins TRBV7-2 and TRBJ2-1; D ambiguous. Germline CDR1 SGHTA, CDR2 FQGNSA. Trimming removed 5 bases from V and 15 bases from J, with 20 bases in between. CDR3 size: 13 residues.

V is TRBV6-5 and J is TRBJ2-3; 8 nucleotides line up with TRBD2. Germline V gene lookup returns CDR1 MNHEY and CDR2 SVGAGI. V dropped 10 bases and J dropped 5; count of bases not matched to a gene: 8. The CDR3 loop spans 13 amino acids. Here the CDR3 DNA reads TGTGCCACGGGGGGGAAAATGGAAGATACGCAGTATTTT. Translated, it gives CATGGKMEDTQYF.

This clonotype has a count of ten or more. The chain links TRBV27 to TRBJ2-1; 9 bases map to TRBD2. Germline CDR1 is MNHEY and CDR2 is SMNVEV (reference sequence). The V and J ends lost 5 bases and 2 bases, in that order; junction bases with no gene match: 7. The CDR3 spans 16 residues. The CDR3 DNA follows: TGTGCCAGCAGTCAAAATAGCGGGGGAGCCTACAATGAGCAGTTCTTC. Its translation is CASSQNSGGAYNEQFF.

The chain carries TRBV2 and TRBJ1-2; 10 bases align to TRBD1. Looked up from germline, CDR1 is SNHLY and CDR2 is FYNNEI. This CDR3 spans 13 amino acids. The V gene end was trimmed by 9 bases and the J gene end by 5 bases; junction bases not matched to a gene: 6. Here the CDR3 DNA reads TGTGCCAGTCACCGACAGGGGGCATATGGCTACACCTTC. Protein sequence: CASHRQGAYGYTF.

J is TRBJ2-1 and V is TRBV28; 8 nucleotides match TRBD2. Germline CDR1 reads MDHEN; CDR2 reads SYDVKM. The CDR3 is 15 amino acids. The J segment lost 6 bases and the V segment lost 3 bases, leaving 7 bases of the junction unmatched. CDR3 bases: TGTGCCAGCAGTTTCGGGCGGGGGGCTCCCAATGAGCAGTTCTTC. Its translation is CASSFGRGAPNEQFF.

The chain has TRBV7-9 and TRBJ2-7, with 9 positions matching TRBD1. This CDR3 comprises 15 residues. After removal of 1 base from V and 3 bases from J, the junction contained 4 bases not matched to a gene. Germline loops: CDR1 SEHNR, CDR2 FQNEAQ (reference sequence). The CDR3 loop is CASSLGDRGYYEQYF. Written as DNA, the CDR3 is TGTGCCAGCAGCTTAGGAGACAGGGGGTACTACGAGCAGTACTTC. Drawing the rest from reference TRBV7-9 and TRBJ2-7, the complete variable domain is DTGVSQNPRHKITKRGQNVTFRCDPISEHNRLYWYRQTLGQGPEFLTYFQNEAQLEKSRLLSDRFSAERPKGSFSTLEIQRTEQGDSAMYLCASSLGDRGYYEQYFGPGTRLTVT.